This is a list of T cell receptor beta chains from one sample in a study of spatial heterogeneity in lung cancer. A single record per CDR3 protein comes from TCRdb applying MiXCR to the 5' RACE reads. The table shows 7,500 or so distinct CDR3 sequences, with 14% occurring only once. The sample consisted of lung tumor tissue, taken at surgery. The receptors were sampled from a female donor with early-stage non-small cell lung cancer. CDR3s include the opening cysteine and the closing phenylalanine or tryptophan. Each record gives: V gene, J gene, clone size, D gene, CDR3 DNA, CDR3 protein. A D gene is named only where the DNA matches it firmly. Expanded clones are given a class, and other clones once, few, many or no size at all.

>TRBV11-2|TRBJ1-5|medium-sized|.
TGTGCCAGCAGCTTAGGGGGCATCCAGCCCCAGCATTTT
CASSLGGIQPQHF
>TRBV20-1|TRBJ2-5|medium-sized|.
TGCAGTGCCCCGGCAAGGTGGACCCAGTACTTC
CSAPARWTQYF
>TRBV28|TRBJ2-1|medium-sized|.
TGTGCCAGCAGTTTGATTAACAGGTCCGAGCAGTTCTTC
CASSLINRSEQFF
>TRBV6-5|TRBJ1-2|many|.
TGTGCCAGCAGTTTGCTGGGACGGGACTATGGCTACACCTTC
CASSLLGRDYGYTF
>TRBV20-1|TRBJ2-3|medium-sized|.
TGCAGTGTCAGTCCCTTCACAGATACGCAGTATTTT
CSVSPFTDTQYF
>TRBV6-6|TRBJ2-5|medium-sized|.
TGTGCCAGCTCCCTGCCCGGCGAGACCCAGTACTTC
CASSLPGETQYF
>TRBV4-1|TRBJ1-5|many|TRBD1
TGCGCCAGCAGCCAACCAGGGGGCTTGAGCAATCAGCCCCAGCATTTT
CASSQPGGLSNQPQHF
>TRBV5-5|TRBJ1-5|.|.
TGTGCCAGCAGCTTAAGGGCAGGGCGTCCCAATCAGCCCCAGCATTTT
CASSLRAGRPNQPQHF
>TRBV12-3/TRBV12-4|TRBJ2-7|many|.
TGTGCCAGCAGTTTTCCGGGGTTCAACGAGCAGTACTTC
CASSFPGFNEQYF
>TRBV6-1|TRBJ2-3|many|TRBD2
TGTGCCAGCAGGAATAGCGGGCTAGATACGCAGTATTTT
CASRNSGLDTQYF
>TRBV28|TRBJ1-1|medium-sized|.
TGTGCCAGCAGCCGACGGGCCATGAACACTGAAGCTTTCTTT
CASSRRAMNTEAFF
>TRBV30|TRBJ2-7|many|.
TGTGCCTTTGAGGGGTATCGCTACGAGCAGTACTTC
CAFEGYRYEQYF
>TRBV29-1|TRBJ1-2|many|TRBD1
TGCAGCGTTGAAGGGACAGGGAGGAGCGGCTACACCTTC
CSVEGTGRSGYTF
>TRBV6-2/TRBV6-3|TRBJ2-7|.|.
TGTGCCAGCAGTATGCGGGGGACAGGCCTCTACGAGCAGTACTTC
CASSMRGTGLYEQYF
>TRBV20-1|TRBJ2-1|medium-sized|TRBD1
TGCAGTGCTAGAGAATCCTCAAAAAGGACAGGGGGGAATGAGCAGTTCTTC
CSARESSKRTGGNEQFF
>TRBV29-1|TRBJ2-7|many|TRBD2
TGCAGCGTTGGGGCCCGGGAGGGGGACCGGTTGAAATCCTACGAGCAGTACTTC
CSVGAREGDRLKSYEQYF
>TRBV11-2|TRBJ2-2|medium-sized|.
TGTGCCAGCACCATACGATGGGGGGAGCTGTTTTTT
CASTIRWGELFF
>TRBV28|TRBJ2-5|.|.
TGTGCCAGCAGCGGGTACCAAGAGACCCAGTACTTC
CASSGYQETQYF
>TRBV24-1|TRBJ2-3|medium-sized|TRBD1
TGTGCCACCAGTGATGCCGGGACAGAAGATACGCAGTATTTT
CATSDAGTEDTQYF
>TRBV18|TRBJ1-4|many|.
TGTGCCAGCTCAACAAGGGCTGGTGGAGTTTCTAATGAAAAACTGTTTTTT
CASSTRAGGVSNEKLFF
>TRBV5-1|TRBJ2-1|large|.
TGCGCCAGCAGCTTGCAACCCGGGAAAGATCGGGAGCAGTTCTTC
CASSLQPGKDREQFF
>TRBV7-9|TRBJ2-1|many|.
TGTGCCACCGCCCGGGGCAACTCCTACAATGAGCAGTTCTTC
CATARGNSYNEQFF
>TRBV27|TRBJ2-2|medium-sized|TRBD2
TGTGCCAGCAGACTAGCGGGGGGCGGAGGCCGGGAGCTGTTTTTT
CASRLAGGGGRELFF
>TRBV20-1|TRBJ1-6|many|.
TGCAGTGCTAGGTCAGTGGCCCTCCACTTT
CSARSVALHF
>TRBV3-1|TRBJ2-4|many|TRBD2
TGTGCCAGCAGCCGTAGCGGGGGGAAAAACATTCAGTACTTC
CASSRSGGKNIQYF
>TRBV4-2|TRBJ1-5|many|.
TGTGCCAGCAGTCGGGACAAACGAAATCAGCCCCAGCATTTT
CASSRDKRNQPQHF
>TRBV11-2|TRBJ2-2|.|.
TGTGCCAGCAGCCAAGAACTAGGGCCGCGGGAGCTGTTTTTT
CASSQELGPRELFF
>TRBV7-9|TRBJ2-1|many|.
TGTGCCAGCAGCTTAGAGAGGTTGGCTAAACGGCAGTTCTTC
CASSLERLAKRQFF
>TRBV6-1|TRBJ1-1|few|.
TGTGCCAGCAGTTTAAAGGGGGGTCAGTCCTTGAACACTGAAGCTTTCTTT
CASSLKGGQSLNTEAFF
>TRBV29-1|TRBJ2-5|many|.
TGCAGCGCTGGTTTAAGAGGAGAGACCCAGTACTTC
CSAGLRGETQYF
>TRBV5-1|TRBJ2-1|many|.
TGCGCCAGCAGCTTGGCGCAAGGATGGGGCAATGAGCAGTTCTTC
CASSLAQGWGNEQFF
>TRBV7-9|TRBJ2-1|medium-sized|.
TGTGCCAGCAGCTTAGAAGGGGCAACTGCCTCCTACAATGAGCAGTTCTTC
CASSLEGATASYNEQFF
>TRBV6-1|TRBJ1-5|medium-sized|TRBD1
TGTGCCAGCAGCCCGGGACAGGATTATCATGGCAATCAGCCCCAGCATTTT
CASSPGQDYHGNQPQHF
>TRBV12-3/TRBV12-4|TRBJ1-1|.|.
TGTGCCAGCTGGTCGTCAGGACAGAACACTGAAGCTTTCTTT
CASWSSGQNTEAFF
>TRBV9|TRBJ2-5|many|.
TGTGCCAGCAGCCCCAGAAGTCTGGCAGGCCAAGAGACCCAGTACTTC
CASSPRSLAGQETQYF
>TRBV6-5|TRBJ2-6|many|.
TGTGCCAGCAGGAGTTCCCCGAGCTCCTTCTCTGGGGCCAACGTCCTGACTTTC
CASRSSPSSFSGANVLTF
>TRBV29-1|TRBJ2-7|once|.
TGCAGCTTTAGGACACGGACCTACGAGCAGTACTTC
CSFRTRTYEQYF
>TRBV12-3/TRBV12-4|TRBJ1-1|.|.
TGTGCCAGCAGTTTATTAAGGACCACTGAAGCTTTCTTT
CASSLLRTTEAFF
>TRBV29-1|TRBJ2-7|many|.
TGCAGCGTTGAAGGGGACGGATTCTCCTACGAGCAGTACTTC
CSVEGDGFSYEQYF
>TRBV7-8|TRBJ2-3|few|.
TGTGCCAGCAGCTTAGCGGCGGTAGGGGACTCAGATACGCAGTATTTT
CASSLAAVGDSDTQYF
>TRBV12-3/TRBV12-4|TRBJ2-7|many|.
TGTGCCAGCAGCTATAGTCCTCCCCACTACGAGCAGTACTTC
CASSYSPPHYEQYF
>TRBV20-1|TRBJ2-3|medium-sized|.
TGCAGTGCTAGAGTGGTAGGCACAGATACGCAGTATTTT
CSARVVGTDTQYF
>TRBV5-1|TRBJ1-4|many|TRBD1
TGCGCCAGCAGCTTGGTCCCGGGCTCAGGGGGCGGTGAAAAACTGTTTTTT
CASSLVPGSGGGEKLFF
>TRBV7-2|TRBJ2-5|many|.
TGTGCCAGCAGCTGGAGGGGGACCCAGTACTTC
CASSWRGTQYF
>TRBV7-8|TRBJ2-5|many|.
TGTGCCAGCAGCGTCATTACTACCCGAGAGACCCAGTACTTC
CASSVITTRETQYF
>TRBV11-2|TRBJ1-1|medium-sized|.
TGTGCCAGCAGCCAACCAAGACTTACAGGATCCCCTGAAGCTTTCTTT
CASSQPRLTGSPEAFF
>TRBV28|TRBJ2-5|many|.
TGTGCCAGCAGTTTATGGGGGGCAGGGCGGGAGACCCAGTACTTC
CASSLWGAGRETQYF
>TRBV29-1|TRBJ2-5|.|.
TGCAGCGTTTATGGCGCAGGGAATATGGAGACCCAGTACTTC
CSVYGAGNMETQYF
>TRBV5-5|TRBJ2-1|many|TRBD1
TGTGCCAGCAGCTTGGGGTCCAGGACAGGGGACGGGAATGAGCAGTTCTTC
CASSLGSRTGDGNEQFF
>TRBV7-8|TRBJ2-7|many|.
TGTGCCAGCAGCCAAGCCGTCGGGGCGGTGATACCCTACGAGCAGTACTTC
CASSQAVGAVIPYEQYF
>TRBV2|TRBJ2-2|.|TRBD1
TGTGCCAGCAGGGGACAGGGCGGCGGGGAGCTGTTTTTT
CASRGQGGGELFF
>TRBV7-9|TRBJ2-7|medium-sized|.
TGTGCCAGCAGCAGCACCTACGAGCAGTACTTC
CASSSTYEQYF
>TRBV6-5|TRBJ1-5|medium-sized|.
TGTGCCAGCCTCTACCAGCCCCAGCATTTT
CASLYQPQHF
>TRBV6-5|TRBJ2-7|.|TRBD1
TGTGCCAGCAGTTACTCGCAGGGGGATATCCACGAGCAGTACTTC
CASSYSQGDIHEQYF
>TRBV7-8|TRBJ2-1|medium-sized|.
TGTGCCAGCAGCTCCCTGGGGGGCCAGGGGCAGTTCTACAATGAGCAGTTCTTC
CASSSLGGQGQFYNEQFF
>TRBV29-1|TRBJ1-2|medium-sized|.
TGCAGCGTTAAGTTTGGGCAGGGCAACTATGGCTACACCTTC
CSVKFGQGNYGYTF
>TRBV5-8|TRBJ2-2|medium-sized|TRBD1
TGTGCCAGCAAAGCCCGGACAGGCGGTACCGGGGAGCTGTTTTTT
CASKARTGGTGELFF